The 18 T cell receptor beta chains given below trace back to one sample, sequenced in a study of shared clonotypes between healthy human individuals. Profiling relied on immunoSEQ multiplex PCR, and the TCRdb table lists in-frame clones only, not all of them. The sample records about 1 million clones, about 70% being singletons. Source material: memory CD4+ T cells sorted from blood. Documented subset: CD45RA-negative fraction. These receptors came from a young man in good health.

V is TRBV9 and J is TRBJ2-1; 9 bases fit TRBD2. Losses at the gene ends were 0 bases for V and 5 bases for J; bases not matched to a gene: 9. In germline, CDR1 is SGDLS, CDR2 YYNGEE. The CDR3 has 17 residues. The CDR3 region has the DNA TGTGCCAGCAGCGTAGGTAGCGGGGGCCTAACTCACAATGAGCAGTTCTTC. Translated: CASSVGSGGLTHNEQFF. The entire variable domain, with the rest obtained from reference TRBV9 and TRBJ2-1, is as follows: DSGVTQTPKHLITATGQRVTLRCSPRSGDLSVYWYQQSLDQGLQFLIQYYNGEERAKGNILERFSAQQFPDLHSELNLSSLELGDSALYFCASSVGSGGLTHNEQFFGPGTRLTVL.

The chain has TRBV5-1 and TRBJ2-2; possibly TRBD1 for D (6 bases). Germline CDR1 is SGHRS and CDR2 is YFSETQ. CDR3 length: 17 residues. V was pared by 4 bases and J by 3 bases, with 19 bases between. CDR3 sequence (DNA): TGCGCCAGCAGCGGTAGGGGGTCCCTCGAACACACCGGGGAGCTGTTTTTT. Translated, it gives CASSGRGSLEHTGELFF.

The V call is TRBV5-6, the J call TRBJ2-3, with 9 nucleotides matching TRBD2. The CDR3 spans 16 residues. Germline V gene lookup returns CDR1 SGHDT and CDR2 YYEEEE. V gave up 5 bases and J gave up 2 bases; unmatched junction bases: 9. CDR3 nucleotide sequence: TGTGCCAGCAGGCCCCTCCCGGGACTAGCCACAGATACGCAGTATTTT. Translation: CASRPLPGLATDTQYF.

V gene TRBV27 combines with J gene TRBJ1-2; TRBD1 might be the D (5 bases). CDR1 is MNHEY and CDR2 is SMNVEV in the germline V gene (reference sequence). This CDR3 region has 12 residues. Trimming cost V 4 bases and J 8 bases, with 11 bases left between them. In nucleotides, the CDR3 is TGTGCCAGCAGTTCCCCCGGGGGAGGCTACACCTTC. This gives the protein CASSSPGGGYTF.

This clone has a single count. V usage is TRBV6-5 and J usage is TRBJ2-7, with no clear D. The V end lost 6 bases, the J end lost 3 bases, and 6 bases lay between the germline ends. The CDR3 totals 11 residues. The germline V gene has CDR1 MNHEY and CDR2 SVGAGI. The CDR3 protein is CASRQYYEQYF. Here the CDR3 DNA reads TGTGCCAGCAGGCAATACTACGAGCAGTACTTC.

A note on this clone: Different DNA sequences within this sample yield the same CDR3. V gene TRBV7-9 combines with J gene TRBJ2-3; possibly TRBD1 for D (5 bases). Trimming stripped 1 base from V and 2 bases from J, with 10 bases between. CDR3 length: 15 amino acids. CDR1 and CDR2 (germline): SEHNR, FQNEAQ (reference sequence). CDR3: CASSLGLGDTDTQYF. The CDR3 bases are TGTGCCAGCAGCTTAGGCCTAGGGGACACAGATACGCAGTATTTT.

The genes are TRBV9 and TRBJ2-7; 7 nucleotides align to TRBD1. Germline-derived CDR1 and CDR2 are SGDLS and YYNGEE. V lost 4 bases to trimming and J lost 9 bases; unmatched junction nucleotides: 13. The CDR3 length is 14 residues. CDR3 in amino acids: CASSSGTDPTRQYF. In DNA form, the CDR3 reads TGTGCCAGCAGCTCCGGGACAGATCCTACGAGGCAGTACTTC.

This clone occurred once. The chain has TRBV21-1 and TRBJ1-3; the table calls TRBD1, which could not be checked here. TRBV21-1 is a listed pseudogene. The length of the CDR3 is 17 residues. The chain's CDR3 is CASSKKVYRFSGNTIYF. The CDR3 nucleotides read TGTGCCAGCAGCAAAAAGGTGTACAGGTTCTCTGGAAACACCATATATTTT.

The sample holds a few counts of this clone. The chain has TRBV7-9 and TRBJ1-1, with D unresolved. CDR3 length equals 11 residues. Trimming pared 1 base from V and 6 bases from J, leaving 3 bases between. Germline V gives CDR1 SEHNR, CDR2 FQNEAQ (reference sequence). CDR3 residues: CASSLDAEAFF. The DNA of the CDR3 is TGTGCCAGCAGCTTAGACGCTGAAGCTTTCTTT.

This chain joins TRBV9 and TRBJ2-3; tentatively, D is TRBD1 or TRBD2 (5 bases each). V shed 0 bases and J shed 2 bases, with 13 bases lying between them. The length of the CDR3 is 16 residues. Germline-derived CDR1 and CDR2 are SGDLS and YYNGEE. CDR3 protein: CASSVAGGLSTDTQYF. CDR3 sequence (DNA): TGTGCCAGCAGCGTAGCTGGGGGATTGTCCACAGATACGCAGTATTTT.

The rearrangement uses TRBV6-5 and TRBJ1-1, with 11 nucleotides matching TRBD1. J gave up 8 bases and V 6 bases, and 8 bases lay outside the gene matches. The CDR3 contains 14 residues. Germline V gene data show CDR1 as MNHEY and CDR2 as SVGAGI. CDR3 nucleotides: TGTGCCAGCAGGAGGGACAGGGGGTTAGGCGAAGCTTTCTTT. Translation gives CASRRDRGLGEAFF.

The chain carries TRBV6-5 and TRBJ2-5; 10 nucleotides align to TRBD2. This CDR3 spans 16 amino acids. The trim removed 2 bases at V and 1 base at J, leaving 4 bases unmatched. Germline CDR1 and CDR2: MNHEY and SVGAGI. Written as DNA, the CDR3 is TGTGCCAGCAGTTACCGTCTAGCGGGGGCCCAAGAGACCCAGTACTTC. This translates into CASSYRLAGAQETQYF.

This clone showed up many times. J is TRBJ2-7 and V is TRBV18; TRBD1 matches at 7 bases. Germline V gene sequence: CDR1 KGHSH, CDR2 LQKENI. The J segment lost 7 bases and the V segment lost 2 bases, leaving 11 bases of the junction unmatched. The CDR3 contains 15 residues. In DNA form, the CDR3 reads TGTGCCAGCTCACCAGGACAGGCCGCTAATGGTGAGCAGTACTTC. Encoded protein: CASSPGQAANGEQYF.

J is TRBJ2-7 and V is TRBV5-1; 11 nucleotides align to TRBD2. Germline trimming cut 0 bases from V and 4 bases from J; bases unmatched to any gene: 3. Germline loops: CDR1 SGHRS, CDR2 YFSETQ. The CDR3 runs 15 residues. The CDR3 region is CASSLASGGSYEQYF. CDR3 bases: TGCGCCAGCAGCTTGGCTAGCGGGGGGTCTTACGAGCAGTACTTC.

A remark on this clone: Just one base apart from a much larger clone, this may be a read error. Within the sample, other DNA sequences also encode this same CDR3. CDR3 in amino acids: CASSLTENTEAFF. The CDR3, as DNA: TGTGCCAGCAGCCTGACAGAGAACACTGAAGCTTTCTTT. The chain is built from TRBV6-5 and TRBJ1-1; D may be TRBD1 (5 bases). The germline V and J ends were trimmed by 6 bases and 1 base, with 9 bases remaining between them. CDR3 length equals 13 residues. Germline CDR1 MNHEY, CDR2 SVGAGI.

The rearrangement uses TRBV7-3 and TRBJ2-5; D might be TRBD2 (5 bases). This CDR3 region has 14 residues. CDR1 and CDR2 (germline): SGHTA, FQGTGA. The germline V and J ends were trimmed by 2 bases and 5 bases, with 12 bases remaining between them. The DNA for the CDR3 is TGTGCCAGCAGCTTATACGGGGTCGGGGAGACCCAGTACTTC. Protein: CASSLYGVGETQYF.

Comment on this clone: With a much larger clone just one base away, this may be a read error. Other DNA sequences in this specimen translate into the identical CDR3. This chain links TRBV5-5 with TRBJ2-7; no clear D gene. The germline gives CDR1 SGHKS, CDR2 YYEKEE (reference sequence). There are 12 residues in the CDR3. V dropped 0 bases and J dropped 3 bases, with 4 bases sitting between them. Written as DNA, the CDR3 is TGTGCCAGCAGCTTGGAGGGCTACGAGCAGTACTTC. This translates into CASSLEGYEQYF.

The J gene is TRBJ1-2, the V gene TRBV18; D remains unclear. CDR3 length: 14 residues. The germline gives CDR1 KGHSH, CDR2 LQKENI. V shed 2 bases and J shed 6 bases, with 13 bases lying between them. The chain's CDR3 is CASSPNGGSDGYTF. DNA for the CDR3: TGTGCCAGCTCACCAAACGGAGGTAGTGATGGCTACACCTTC. Based on the CDR3 plus reference TRBV18 and TRBJ1-2, the full variable domain is NAGVMQNPRHLVRRRGQEARLRCSPMKGHSHVYWYRQLPEEGLKFMVYLQKENIIDESGMPKERFSAEFPKEGPSILRIQQVVRGDSAAYFCASSPNGGSDGYTFGSGTRLTVV.